One and the same sample provided the 24 T cell receptor beta chains below, sequenced in a study of T cell repertoires in cytomegalovirus infection. Their cognate antigens are unknown. Each CDR3 protein gets one entry after TCRdb re-called the reads with MiXCR. The data hold some 560,000 distinct CDR3 sequences, with 40% observed a single time. The input for sequencing was cultured PBMCs, taken from culture after CMV antigen stimulation. The receptor set was obtained from a human donor in good health (CMV status not recorded). Some clones in this sample may be carry-over from other donors' samples.

The CDR3 spells CASSQAAGPAGELFF. The CDR3, as DNA: TGTGCCAGCAGCCAGGCAGCAGGCCCCGCCGGGGAGCTGTTTTTT. This chain connects TRBV7-2 to TRBJ2-2; D is uncertain. The CDR3 has 15 amino acids. Trimming took 5 bases from V and 6 from J, leaving 16 bases between them. Germline CDR1 and CDR2: SGHTA and FQGNSA.

This clonotype has only a few counts. The genes are TRBV28 and TRBJ2-5; 9 bases agree with TRBD1. This CDR3 is built from 15 residues. From germline, CDR1 is MDHEN and CDR2 SYDVKM. V shed 6 bases and J 2 bases; nucleotides not matched to a gene: 7. CDR3 nucleotide sequence: TGTGCCAGCAGACAAGCCGGGACAGGGCAAGAGACCCAGTACTTC. Its protein product is CASRQAGTGQETQYF.

The sample holds a few counts of this clonotype. The V call is TRBV20-1, the J call TRBJ2-2; tentatively, D is TRBD1 or TRBD2 (6 bases each). V lost 0 bases to trimming and J lost 1 base, with 12 bases between them. Germline-derived CDR1 and CDR2 are DFQATT and SNEGSKA (reference sequence). This CDR3 has 16 amino acids. In DNA form, the CDR3 reads TGCAGTGCTAGAGATCGGGAGACAGGGAACACCGGGGAGCTGTTTTTT. This translates into CSARDRETGNTGELFF.

This chain joins TRBV7-9 and TRBJ1-1, with D perhaps matching TRBD1 (6 bases). This CDR3 region has 15 residues. Germline-derived CDR1 and CDR2 are SEHNR and FQNEAQ (reference sequence). V lost 5 bases to trimming and J lost 0 bases, with 13 bases between them. The CDR3 DNA reads as TGTGCCAGCAGCCCGTGGGGGGGCTTGAACACTGAAGCTTTCTTT. Protein sequence: CASSPWGGLNTEAFF. The whole variable domain, remainder taken from reference TRBV7-9 and TRBJ1-1, is DTGVSQNPRHKITKRGQNVTFRCDPISEHNRLYWYRQTLGQGPEFLTYFQNEAQLEKSRLLSDRFSAERPKGSFSTLEIQRTEQGDSAMYLCASSPWGGLNTEAFFGQGTRLTVV.

This clonotype was detected only a few times. The chain recombines TRBV6-1 with TRBJ2-5; 7 positions agree with TRBD1. There are 16 residues in the CDR3. The germline gives CDR1 MNHNS, CDR2 SASEGT. Unmatched junction bases numbered 12, after V lost 6 bases and J lost 2 bases. The CDR3 loop reads CASRTPGGEGQETQYF. CDR3 coding DNA: TGTGCCAGCAGGACACCAGGGGGAGAGGGTCAAGAGACCCAGTACTTC.

In its sample, this clonotype was seen a few times. This chain joins TRBV19 and TRBJ1-1, with D uncertain. The CDR3 length is 13 residues. V was trimmed by 3 bases and J by 1 base, leaving 6 bases between them. Germline CDR1 LNHDA, CDR2 SQIVND (reference sequence). DNA of the CDR3: TGTGCCAGTAGTATTATGGGGAACACTGAAGCTTTCTTT. It codes for CASSIMGNTEAFF.

This clonotype was counted between two and nine times. The chain employs TRBV6-2 or TRBV6-3 and TRBJ1-5; D is ambiguous. In germline, CDR1 is MNHEY, CDR2 SVGEGT. V lost 6 bases and J 15 bases, leaving 9 bases between the germline ends. The CDR3 has 9 amino acids. The CDR3 DNA reads TGTGCCAGCAGCCACAACCGGCATTTT. Encoded protein: CASSHNRHF.

The V gene is TRBV11-2, the J gene TRBJ2-1; D is possibly TRBD1 (6 bases). Trimming took 1 base from V and 5 from J, leaving 12 bases between them. The CDR3 consists of 15 residues. Germline CDR1 reads SGHAT; CDR2 reads FQNNGV. The CDR3 DNA is TGTGCCAGCAGCTTAGGGCCCAGGGGCCACAATGAGCAGTTCTTC. Its protein product is CASSLGPRGHNEQFF.

There are a few counts of this clonotype. The chain uses TRBV7-2 and TRBJ2-5; D call uncertain. The CDR3 is made up of 13 amino acids. The V gene lost 5 bases and the J gene lost 5 bases, with 12 bases spanning the gap. The germline V gene encodes CDR1 SGHTA and CDR2 FQGNSA. In DNA form, the CDR3 reads TGTGCCAGCAGCACCTTAGAGGCGGAGACCCAGTACTTC. Translated, it gives CASSTLEAETQYF.

This chain uses TRBV4-3 with TRBJ1-6; no reliable D call. V lost 0 bases and J 7 bases, leaving 13 bases between the germline ends. Per the germline V gene, CDR1 is LGHNA and CDR2 is YSLEER. The CDR3 totals 16 residues. This chain's CDR3 is CASSQERAGRNSPLHF. The CDR3 DNA is TGCGCCAGCAGCCAAGAGAGGGCAGGACGGAATTCACCCCTCCACTTT.

As for this clonotype: An end of the junction does not agree with germline; a read error may underlie this. This rearrangement joins TRBV7-2 to TRBJ1-1; no definite D call. This CDR3 region has 13 residues. The V gene's germline CDR1 is SGHTA and CDR2 FQGNSA. The CDR3 spells CACSWTRDTEAFF. In DNA, the CDR3 is TGTGCCTGCAGCTGGACCCGGGACACTGAAGCTTTCTTT.

The chain joins TRBV11-2 to TRBJ2-7; a weak D match, TRBD2 (5 bases). The CDR3 extends over 15 amino acids. The germline V and J ends were trimmed by 0 bases and 3 bases, with 12 bases remaining between them. The germline gives CDR1 SGHAT, CDR2 FQNNGV. The DNA of the CDR3 is TGTGCCAGCAGCTTAGAGTTGCCGGGGAGCTACGAGCAGTACTTC. Amino acid sequence: CASSLELPGSYEQYF.

The gene calls are TRBV19 and TRBJ1-6; no definite D call. V was cut by 5 bases and J by 14 bases, with 19 bases left in between. The CDR3 is made up of 14 amino acids. Germline lookup yields CDR1 LNHDA and CDR2 SQIVND (reference sequence). For the CDR3, the DNA is TGTGCCAGTAGTCTTAGACAAAAGGGCATGGCCCTCCACTTT. Translated, it gives CASSLRQKGMALHF.

CDR3 sequence: CASSHPVLAGGTQYF. The CDR3 region has the DNA TGTGCCAGCAGCCACCCCGTCCTAGCGGGAGGGACCCAGTACTTC. The chain uses TRBV7-2 and TRBJ2-5; 11 positions agree with TRBD2. This CDR3 has 15 amino acids. J gave up 7 bases and V 5 bases, and 9 bases lay outside the gene matches. The germline CDR1 and CDR2 sequences are SGHTA and FQGNSA.

V is TRBV28 and J is TRBJ1-1; the D is unclear. Between the trimmed V and J ends, which lost 10 bases and 1 base, there was a span of 10 bases. Germline CDR1 and CDR2: MDHEN and SYDVKM. This CDR3 is 12 amino acids long. CDR3 sequence: CAIGRQNTEAFF. The CDR3, as DNA: TGTGCCATCGGGAGGCAGAACACTGAAGCTTTCTTT.

The chain employs TRBV5-4 and TRBJ1-1; weak D call: TRBD1 (5 bases). Per germline, CDR1 SGHNT and CDR2 YYREEE (reference sequence). The CDR3 spans 12 residues. V was trimmed by 7 bases and J by 2 bases, leaving 9 bases between them. Here the CDR3 DNA reads TGTGCCAGCGCTAGGGGTAACACTGAAGCTTTCTTT. It specifies CASARGNTEAFF.

Comment on this clonotype: A much larger clone lies a single base off, so this may be a read error. The rearrangement joins TRBV7-2 to TRBJ2-1; tentative D call: TRBD2 (6 bases). This CDR3 is 16 amino acids long. V was shortened by 6 bases and J by 0 bases, with 15 bases between the two germline ends. The germline V gene has CDR1 SGHTA and CDR2 FQGNSA. The DNA of the CDR3 is TGTGCCAGCAGTTCTAGCGTGGGGCCCTCCTACAATGAGCAGTTCTTC. This gives the protein CASSSSVGPSYNEQFF.

The V gene is TRBV7-4, the J gene TRBJ2-5, with 7 positions matching TRBD2. Per germline, CDR1 SGHVT and CDR2 SQSDAQ. V was clipped by 6 bases and J by 7 bases; unmatched bases: 11. This CDR3 is 14 amino acids long. In DNA, the CDR3 is TGTGCCAGCAGAAGAGTGGGGGAGGGAGGGACCCAGTACTTC. Translation gives CASRRVGEGGTQYF.

This clonotype was seen only a few times. The chain uses TRBV7-2 and TRBJ2-7; TRBD2 matches 8 bases. There are 14 residues in the CDR3. CDR1 is SGHTA, CDR2 FQGNSA, per germline. J gave up 2 bases and V 5 bases, and 5 bases lay outside the gene matches. CDR3 region: CASSPGTRPYEQYF. The CDR3 nucleotides are TGTGCCAGCAGCCCCGGGACTAGGCCCTACGAGCAGTACTTC.

J is TRBJ2-3 and V is TRBV7-9; weak D call: TRBD2 (5 bases). Between the trimmed V and J ends, which lost 4 bases and 6 bases, there was a span of 11 bases. CDR1 is SEHNR, CDR2 FQNEAQ, per germline (reference sequence). The CDR3 sequence is 13 residues long. CDR3 sequence: CASSSTSPDTQYF. The CDR3 nucleotides read TGTGCCAGCAGCTCCACTAGTCCCGATACGCAGTATTTT.

This clonotype was seen a handful of times. The rearrangement uses TRBV6-6 and TRBJ1-1; the match to TRBD1 covers 7 bases. From germline, CDR1 is MNHNY and CDR2 SVGAGI (reference sequence). This CDR3 contains 14 residues. V was pared by 1 base and J by 3 bases, with 2 bases of the junction left unmatched. CDR3 sequence: CASSYYTGDTEAFF. The DNA for the CDR3 is TGTGCCAGCAGTTACTACACAGGGGACACTGAAGCTTTCTTT.

The chain employs TRBV7-2 and TRBJ2-3; weak D call: TRBD2 (6 bases). The CDR3 runs to 14 residues. Germline V gene lookup returns CDR1 SGHTA and CDR2 FQGNSA. Between the trimmed V and J ends, which lost 6 bases and 1 base, there was a span of 11 bases. The DNA for the CDR3 is TGTGCCAGCAGTCGGTGGGGGGGCACAGATACGCAGTATTTT. As protein: CASSRWGGTDTQYF.

This clonotype turned up a few times. The rearrangement joins TRBV7-6 to TRBJ2-5; perhaps D is TRBD1 or TRBD2 (5 bases each). Germline V gives CDR1 SGHVS, CDR2 FNYEAQ. V lost 2 bases to trimming and J lost 5 bases, with 15 bases between them. The CDR3 sequence is 15 residues long. CDR3 loop: CASSLIEGSGETQYF. The CDR3 DNA reads as TGTGCCAGCAGCTTAATCGAGGGGTCAGGCGAGACCCAGTACTTC.

This chain joins TRBV7-2 and TRBJ2-2, with 9 bases lining up with TRBD1. This CDR3 is built from 15 residues. Trimming cost V 5 bases and J 5 bases; bases outside gene matches: 6. The germline V gene has CDR1 SGHTA and CDR2 FQGNSA. Here the CDR3 DNA reads TGTGCCAGCAGCCGGGGACAGGGTGAAACCGGGGAGCTGTTTTTT. The encoded protein is CASSRGQGETGELFF.